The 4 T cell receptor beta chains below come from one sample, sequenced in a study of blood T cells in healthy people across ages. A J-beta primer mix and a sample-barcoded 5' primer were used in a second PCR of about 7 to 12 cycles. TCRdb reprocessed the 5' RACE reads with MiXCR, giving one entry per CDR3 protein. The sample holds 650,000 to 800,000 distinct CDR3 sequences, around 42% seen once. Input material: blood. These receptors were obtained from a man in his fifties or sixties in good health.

The CDR3 DNA reads as TGTGCCAGCAGTTACTCGACAGGGAGCTCCTATAATTCACCCCTCCACTTT. This sequence encodes CASSYSTGSSYNSPLHF. The chain links TRBV6-5 to TRBJ1-6; 7 bases match TRBD1. This CDR3 contains 17 residues. The V segment lost 0 bases and the J segment 0 bases; nucleotides outside the gene matches: 2. Per the germline V gene, CDR1 is MNHEY and CDR2 is SVGAGI.

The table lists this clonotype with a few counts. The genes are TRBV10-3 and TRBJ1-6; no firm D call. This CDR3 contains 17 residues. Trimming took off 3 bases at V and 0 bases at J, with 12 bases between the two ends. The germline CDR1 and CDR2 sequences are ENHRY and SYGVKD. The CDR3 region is CAISEGPASSYNSPLHF. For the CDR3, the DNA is TGTGCCATCAGTGAAGGGCCGGCGAGCTCCTATAATTCACCCCTCCACTTT.

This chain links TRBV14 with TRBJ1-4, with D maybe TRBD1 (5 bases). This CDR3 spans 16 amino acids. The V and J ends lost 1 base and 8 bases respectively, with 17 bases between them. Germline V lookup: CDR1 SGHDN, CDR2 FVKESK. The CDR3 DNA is TGTGCCAGCAGCCAAGCCCCCCCTGGCAGGGTGGAAAAACTGTTTTTT. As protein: CASSQAPPGRVEKLFF.

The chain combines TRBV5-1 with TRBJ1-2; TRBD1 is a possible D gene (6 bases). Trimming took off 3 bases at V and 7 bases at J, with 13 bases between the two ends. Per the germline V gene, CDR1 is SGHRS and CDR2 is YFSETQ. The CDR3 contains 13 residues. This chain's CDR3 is CASSWETGLGYTF. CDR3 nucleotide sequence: TGCGCCAGCAGCTGGGAGACAGGCCTTGGCTACACCTTC.